This T cell receptor beta chain was observed in a study of radiotherapy plus CTLA-4 blockade in lung cancer. Background on the study: Disease control was seen in approximately 31% of patients, objective responses in about 18%.

As to this clone: The antigen is not known.

Study-wide results and caveats: Early shifts in blood T cell clones, with interferon-beta, reportedly predicted response best.

CTLA-4 blockade with ipilimumab, together with focal radiation, was given to patients with chemo-refractory metastatic non-small-cell lung cancer. Generated by immunoSEQ multiplex PCR, the TCRdb table keeps only in-frame clones and is missing some. The top ten clones hold about 5% of a sample with more than 90,000 clones, more than 65% of them seen once. The CDR3 is made up of 15 amino acids. CDR1 MNHEY and CDR2 SMNVEV come from the germline V gene (reference sequence). The V end lost 4 bases, the J end lost 6 bases, and 19 bases lay between the germline ends. Sequencing used peripheral blood, obtained from a patient treated with radiotherapy plus ipilimumab. This rearrangement joins TRBV27 to TRBJ2-7; D may be TRBD1 (5 bases). This clonotype originated in a human donor with non-small cell lung cancer who had a partial response to radiotherapy plus ipilimumab. The chain's CDR3 is CASSYLGQGRSEQYF. The CDR3 region has the DNA TGTGCCAGCAGTTACCTCGGGCAGGGTAGGAGCGAGCAGTACTTC.